Below are 18 T cell receptor beta chains sequenced from a single sample in a study of tumor and adjacent non-tumor tissue in lung cancer. This sample's RNA came from whole unsorted tissue. The library came from three nested PCR rounds adapted from ARM-PCR protocols. MiXCR was run by TCRdb on the multiplex PCR reads, yielding one entry per CDR3 protein. The data contain 70,000 to 90,000 distinct CDR3 sequences, 80% of them singletons. Sequencing used lung tumor tissue. Receptors originate from a woman in her 50s with non-small cell lung cancer.

This clonotype is a singleton in its sample. Mismatch with germline at one junction end may stem from a read error. This chain links TRBV6-2 or TRBV6-3 with TRBJ1-2; a possible D gene is TRBD1 (5 bases). The CDR3 is made up of 13 amino acids. CDR1 is MNHEY and CDR2 is SVGEGT in the germline V gene. For the CDR3, the DNA is TGTGCTAGCAGCGCGACAGCTTCCTATGGCTACGCCTTC. As protein: CASSATASYGYAF.

This clonotype was seen many times. This chain uses TRBV20-1 with TRBJ2-4; TRBD1 is a possible D gene (6 bases). The CDR3 spans 13 residues. The germline CDR1 and CDR2 sequences are DFQATT and SNEGSKA (reference sequence). V lost 7 bases and J 1 base, leaving 11 bases between the germline ends. This CDR3 is CSGGQAAKNIQYF. The CDR3 nucleotides are TGCAGTGGGGGGCAAGCGGCCAAAAACATTCAGTACTTC.

The rearrangement uses TRBV4-1 and TRBJ1-1, with unresolved D. CDR3 length: 12 residues. Trimming shortened V by 3 bases and J by 5 bases, and 7 bases separated the two germline ends. Per germline, CDR1 MGHRA and CDR2 YSYEKL. The CDR3, as DNA: TGCGCCAGCAGCCATGATAAGACTGAAGCTTTCTTT. Protein product: CASSHDKTEAFF.

Regarding this clonotype: At one boundary the junction diverges from the germline segment, which might be a read error. This chain links TRBV12-3 or TRBV12-4 with TRBJ1-1; no definite D call. This CDR3 has 13 residues. The CDR3 nucleotides read TGTGTCAGCAGTTGGGTGGAGAACACTGAAACTTTCTTT. This gives the protein CVSSWVENTETFF.

This clonotype was seen a single time. The conserved closing phenylalanine or tryptophan is absent in this CDR3, likely reflecting a read error. The rearrangement links TRBV20-1 to TRBJ2-1; TRBD2 matches at 11 bases. Germline CDR1 is DFQATT and CDR2 is SNEGSKA (reference sequence). This CDR3 is built from 14 residues. CDR3 residues: CSVSGRASYNEQFL. The DNA for the CDR3 is TGTAGTGTTAGCGGGAGGGCCTCCTACAATGAGCAGTTCTTG.

This clonotype is medium-sized within its sample. The V call is TRBV4-1, the J call TRBJ2-5, with TRBD1 as a possible D gene (7 bases). Germline CDR1 and CDR2: MGHRA and YSYEKL. This CDR3 spans 16 amino acids. V was clipped by 4 bases and J by 0 bases, with 15 bases between them. CDR3 sequence (DNA): TGCGCCAGCAGCCCAGGCGGCGGGACAGACCAAGAGACCCAGTACTTC. It specifies CASSPGGGTDQETQYF.

About this clonotype: The junction differs from germline at one of its ends, possibly a read error. The chain carries TRBV20-1 and TRBJ2-3, with D perhaps given as TRBD1 or TRBD2 (6 bases each). CDR3 length equals 17 residues. The V gene's germline CDR1 is DFQATT and CDR2 SNEGSKA (reference sequence). CDR3 protein: CGAGGGRQGDSTNTQYF. The CDR3 region has the DNA TGCGGTGCTGGAGGGGGGAGGCAGGGCGATAGCACAAATACGCAGTATTTT.

This clonotype was observed many times. The chain links TRBV28 to TRBJ2-4, with a possible D match to TRBD1 (5 bases). In germline, CDR1 is MDHEN, CDR2 SYDVKM. The CDR3 loop spans 13 amino acids. V was pared by 8 bases and J by 4 bases, with 12 bases between. This CDR3 is CASLDSIKNIQYF. DNA for the CDR3: TGTGCCAGCCTAGACAGCATTAAAAACATTCAGTACTTC.

A remark on this clonotype: The junction differs from germline at one of its ends, possibly a read error. V gene TRBV11-2 combines with J gene TRBJ2-1; D remains unclear. In germline, CDR1 is SGHAT, CDR2 FQNNGV. This CDR3 is 12 amino acids long. The CDR3 sequence: CASIPSGYKQFF. The DNA of the CDR3 is TGTGCAAGCATCCCCTCCGGATATAAGCAGTTCTTC.

Details on this clonotype: Being one base from a much bigger clone, this may be a read error. V is TRBV7-9 and J is TRBJ2-7; the D call may be TRBD1 or TRBD2 (5 bases each). This CDR3 spans 16 amino acids. From germline, CDR1 is SEHNR and CDR2 FQNEAQ (reference sequence). V lost 2 bases and J 2 bases, leaving 16 bases between the germline ends. The CDR3 coding sequence is TGTGCCAGCAGCTTATCCACTGGGACGGAAACCTACGAGCAGTACTTC. Translation gives CASSLSTGTETYEQYF.

This clonotype appeared once. The conserved closing phenylalanine or tryptophan is absent in this CDR3, likely reflecting a read error. The chain joins TRBV6-2 or TRBV6-3 to TRBJ2-1; D unresolved. The CDR3 has 13 amino acids. Germline loops: CDR1 MNHEY, CDR2 SVGEGT. CDR3 nucleotides: TGTGCGAGCAAGCCGGATAGTAGGAATGAGCAGTTCTTA. This translates into CASKPDSRNEQFL.

V and J are TRBV11-2 and TRBJ2-1; tentatively, D is TRBD2 (5 bases). Between the trimmed V and J ends, which lost 9 bases and 0 bases, there was a span of 21 bases. From germline, CDR1 is SGHAT and CDR2 FQNNGV. The CDR3 totals 17 residues. The CDR3 bases are TGTGCCAGTATCCCAGAGGGCGGAGGAAGCTCCTACAATGAGCAGTTCTTC. Protein product: CASIPEGGGSSYNEQFF.

This clonotype has a count of ten or more. The chain carries TRBV28 and TRBJ2-7; D may be TRBD1 (6 bases). CDR3 length equals 16 residues. Germline assignment: CDR1 MDHEN and CDR2 SYDVKM. Trimming removed 4 bases from V and 3 bases from J, with 19 bases in between. The CDR3 DNA reads TGTGCCAGCAGTTCGTTCAGGACAGAACTCTTCTACGAGCAGTACTTC. This gives the protein CASSSFRTELFYEQYF. Complete variable domain (other parts from reference TRBV28 and TRBJ2-7): DVKVTQSSRYLVKRTGEKVFLECVQDMDHENMFWYRQDPGLGLRLIYFSYDVKMKEKGDIPEGYSVSREKKERFSLILESASTNQTSMYLCASSSFRTELFYEQYFGPGTRLTVT.

The V gene is TRBV28, the J gene TRBJ2-1, with D possibly called TRBD1 or TRBD2 (5 bases each). This CDR3 has 14 amino acids. Germline CDR1 and CDR2: MDHEN and SYDVKM. V was shortened by 10 bases and J by 4 bases, with 17 bases between the two germline ends. CDR3 coding DNA: TGTGCCACATCCTCCGGGGCACCTTACAATGAGCAGTTCTTC. Protein: CATSSGAPYNEQFF.

The gene calls are TRBV6-2 or TRBV6-3 and TRBJ2-5; tentative D call: TRBD1 (7 bases). This CDR3 spans 15 amino acids. The germline V gene has CDR1 MNHEY and CDR2 SVGEGT. The CDR3 protein is CISSAGQSLGETQYF. In DNA form, the CDR3 reads TGTATCAGCAGCGCGGGACAGTCCTTAGGCGAGACCCAGTACTTC.

This clonotype came up many times. The genes are TRBV6-2 or TRBV6-3 and TRBJ1-2; D is undetermined. The CDR3 is 12 residues long. Germline V gene lookup returns CDR1 MNHEY and CDR2 SVGEGT. With 5 bases removed from V and 9 bases from J, the gap between germline ends came to 13 bases. CDR3 protein: CASSNIRTSYTF. DNA of the CDR3: TGTGCCAGCAGTAATATCCGGACTAGCTACACCTTC.

Worth noting for this clonotype: The germline gene is not matched at one end of the junction; a read error may be the cause. This chain connects TRBV20-1 to TRBJ2-3, with 9 bases aligning to TRBD2. In germline, CDR1 is DFQATT, CDR2 SNEGSKA (reference sequence). The CDR3 spans 15 residues. CDR3 bases: TGCAGTGCTAGAGATCTAGCGGGGAGCGTAGATACACAGTATTTT. Protein sequence: CSARDLAGSVDTQYF.

Regarding this clonotype: The CDR3 end shows no conserved phenylalanine or tryptophan, and so a read error is likely. The gene calls are TRBV11-2 and TRBJ2-5; the D is unclear. The CDR3 covers 13 residues. Germline-derived CDR1 and CDR2 are SGHAT and FQNNGV. The ends were cut back, 6 bases at V and 4 bases at J, with 12 bases in the middle. The CDR3 DNA is TGTGCCAGCAGGGACGCAGGTGTAGAGACCCAGTACATA. This encodes CASRDAGVETQYI.